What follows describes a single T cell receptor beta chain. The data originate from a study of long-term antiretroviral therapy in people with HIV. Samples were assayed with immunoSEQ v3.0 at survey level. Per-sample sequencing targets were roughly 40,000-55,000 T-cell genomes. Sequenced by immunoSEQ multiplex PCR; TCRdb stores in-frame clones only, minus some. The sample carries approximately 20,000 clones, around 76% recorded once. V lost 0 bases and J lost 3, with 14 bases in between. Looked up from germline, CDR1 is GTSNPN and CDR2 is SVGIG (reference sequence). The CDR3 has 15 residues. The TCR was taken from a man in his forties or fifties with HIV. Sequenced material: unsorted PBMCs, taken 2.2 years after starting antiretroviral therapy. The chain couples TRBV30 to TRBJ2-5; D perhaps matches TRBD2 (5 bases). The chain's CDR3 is CAWSVPRRRKETQYF. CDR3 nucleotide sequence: TGTGCCTGGAGTGTACCACGGAGGAGAAAAGAGACCCAGTACTTC.